Following are 26 T cell receptor beta chains from one sample sequenced in a study of beta chain features in type 1 diabetes. TCRB transcripts that were expressed got sequenced, as all of the isolated RNA had been reverse transcribed. The table came from immunoSEQ multiplex PCR; TCRdb's copy has only in-frame clones and leaves some out. The sample lists around 340,000 clones, approximately 8.2% occurring once. Input material: central memory CD4+ T cells from blood. The receptors stem from a woman under 30 in good health.

This clone was picked up a small number of times. This chain connects TRBV19 to TRBJ2-4; D is uncertain. CDR3 length: 14 residues. Germline V gene sequence: CDR1 LNHDA, CDR2 SQIVND (reference sequence). V was pared by 9 bases and J by 8 bases, with 20 bases between. CDR3 residues: CASTPSFDLDIQYF. DNA of the CDR3: TGTGCCAGCACCCCGTCGTTCGATTTGGACATTCAGTACTTC.

V is TRBV6-1 and J is TRBJ2-1; perhaps TRBD2 as D (5 bases). The germline CDR1 and CDR2 sequences are MNHNS and SASEGT. This CDR3 contains 15 residues. Trimming pared 2 bases from V and 6 bases from J, leaving 14 bases between. This CDR3 is CASSEYRGSPNEQFF. CDR3 coding DNA: TGTGCCAGCAGTGAATATCGCGGGTCCCCCAATGAGCAGTTCTTC.

The V gene is TRBV7-9, the J gene TRBJ1-1, with 7 nucleotides matching TRBD1. Trimming removed 6 bases from V and 7 bases from J; junction bases left unmatched: 11. The CDR3 spans 14 residues. CDR1 and CDR2 from the germline V gene are SEHNR and FQNEAQ (reference sequence). CDR3 DNA: TGTGCCAGCAGACCGACAGGGTCTGTAGGTGAAGCTTTCTTT. This codes for CASRPTGSVGEAFF.

The J gene is TRBJ2-7, the V gene TRBV2, with D uncertain. CDR3 length: 12 amino acids. V was shortened by 3 bases and J by 4 bases, with 7 bases between the two germline ends. CDR1 and CDR2 from the germline V gene are SNHLY and FYNNEI. The CDR3 DNA reads TGTGCCAGCAGTGAGTCCTTATACGAGCAGTACTTC. Protein: CASSESLYEQYF.

This clone came up a few times. The rearrangement joins TRBV5-1 to TRBJ2-5, with 9 bases aligning to TRBD2. The CDR3 has 16 amino acids. Germline values: CDR1 SGHRS, CDR2 YFSETQ. Germline trimming cut 1 base from V and 4 bases from J; bases unmatched to any gene: 8. The CDR3 sequence: CASSLFPAGGLETQYF. The DNA of the CDR3 is TGCGCCAGCAGCTTGTTTCCAGCGGGGGGATTAGAGACCCAGTACTTC.

This clone has more than one count but fewer than ten. The rearrangement links TRBV18 to TRBJ1-3; D is possibly TRBD1 (6 bases). V lost 3 bases and J lost 4, with 13 bases in between. This CDR3 spans 15 amino acids. Germline lookup yields CDR1 KGHSH and CDR2 LQKENI. The chain's CDR3 is CASSPAQGPGNTIYF. The CDR3, as DNA: TGTGCCAGCTCACCTGCACAGGGACCCGGAAACACCATATATTTT.

This clone was seen a handful of times. V and J are TRBV6-6 and TRBJ1-1; tentative D call: TRBD1 (6 bases). The CDR3 has 14 amino acids. Trimming cost V 6 bases and J 1 base, with 12 bases left between them. Per the germline V gene, CDR1 is MNHNY and CDR2 is SVGAGI (reference sequence). CDR3 sequence (DNA): TGTGCCAGCAGAGTACAGGGATGGAACACTGAAGCTTTCTTT. It codes for CASRVQGWNTEAFF.

Notes on this clone: The junction departs from the called germline gene at one end, perhaps through a read error. V and J are TRBV25-1 and TRBJ2-5, with TRBD1 identical over 9 bases. Per the germline V gene, CDR1 is MGHDK and CDR2 is SYGVNS. The CDR3 loop spans 18 amino acids. CDR3 nucleotides: TGTGCCGGCAGTGAAGACCGACGACGGGACAGGGAAGAAGAGACCCAGTACTTC. Its translation is CAGSEDRRRDREEETQYF.

This clone was counted between two and nine times. This rearrangement joins TRBV11-3 to TRBJ1-1; D call uncertain. The CDR3 has 13 amino acids. Germline assignment: CDR1 SGHNT and CDR2 YENEEA. The V end was cut by 5 bases, the J end by 5 bases, with 12 bases between. CDR3 loop: CASSPNMWTEAFF. In DNA form, the CDR3 reads TGTGCCAGCAGCCCCAATATGTGGACTGAAGCTTTCTTT.

V usage is TRBV25-1 and J usage is TRBJ1-3; D remains unclear. The V and J ends lost 6 bases and 0 bases respectively, with 12 bases between them. The CDR3 length is 15 residues. CDR1 and CDR2 from the germline V gene are MGHDK and SYGVNS. In DNA form, the CDR3 reads TGTGCCAGCAGGCCCCAGAGGATCTCTGGAAACACCATATATTTT. Protein product: CASRPQRISGNTIYF.

This clone has only a few counts. The gene calls are TRBV9 and TRBJ2-6; tentatively, D is TRBD1 (6 bases). Germline V gene data show CDR1 as SGDLS and CDR2 as YYNGEE. The CDR3 length is 14 residues. The V and J ends lost 5 bases and 2 bases respectively, with 8 bases between them. Here the CDR3 DNA reads TGTGCCAGCAGACAGGGCGCTGGGGCCAACGTCCTGACTTTC. It yields the protein CASRQGAGANVLTF.

The chain employs TRBV7-3 and TRBJ1-5, with D maybe TRBD1 (5 bases). Germline CDR1 and CDR2: SGHTA and FQGTGA. Trimming took 2 bases from V and 11 from J, leaving 22 bases between them. The CDR3 is made up of 16 amino acids. CDR3 amino acids: CASSLDGHRGVEAQHF. The CDR3 DNA is TGTGCCAGCAGCTTAGATGGACACCGGGGAGTAGAGGCCCAGCATTTT.

This clone was recorded a few times. The V and J genes are TRBV11-2 and TRBJ2-7; 8 bases agree with TRBD2. The CDR3 runs 15 residues. The V gene's germline CDR1 is SGHAT and CDR2 FQNNGV. V gave up 1 base and J gave up 6 bases; unmatched junction bases: 8. The CDR3: CASSLGGSGSGEQYF. The CDR3, as DNA: TGTGCCAGCAGCTTAGGAGGGAGCGGGAGTGGCGAGCAGTACTTC.

In its sample, this clone was seen a few times. V usage is TRBV5-4 and J usage is TRBJ2-1; D uncertain. The CDR3 contains 13 residues. Germline V gene lookup returns CDR1 SGHNT and CDR2 YYREEE (reference sequence). V was cut by 2 bases and J by 7 bases, with 10 bases left in between. DNA of the CDR3: TGTGCCAGCAGCTTTCCTAGGGTGAATGAGCAGTTCTTC. This sequence encodes CASSFPRVNEQFF.

This rearrangement joins TRBV25-1 to TRBJ2-2; no reliable D call. Germline CDR1 and CDR2: MGHDK and SYGVNS. CDR3 length: 15 residues. V lost 4 bases to trimming and J lost 2 bases, with 11 bases between them. CDR3 bases: TGTGCCAGCAGTGCTGCGACACCTAACACCGGGGAGCTGTTTTTT. Protein product: CASSAATPNTGELFF.

This rearrangement joins TRBV1 to TRBJ1-1; the DNA was not used to check the table's D call, TRBD1. TRBV1 is a known pseudogene. This CDR3 is built from 16 residues. The CDR3 region has the DNA TGCACCAGCAGCCAAGAAGGCAGGGGCAGGAGCACTGAAGCTTTCTTT. Translated: CTSSQEGRGRSTEAFF.

The sample holds a few counts of this clone. CDR3 residues: CASSESAAGVLNEQFF. CDR3 nucleotides: TGTGCCAGCAGTGAAAGTGCGGCGGGAGTGTTGAATGAGCAGTTCTTC. The V and J genes are TRBV2 and TRBJ2-1; 7 bases are shared with TRBD2. CDR3 length equals 16 residues. The germline V gene encodes CDR1 SNHLY and CDR2 FYNNEI. The V and J ends lost 2 bases and 7 bases, in that order; junction bases with no gene match: 11.

The CDR3: CASTQRAGGPETQYF. CDR3 DNA: TGTGCCAGCACCCAGAGGGCGGGAGGGCCGGAGACCCAGTACTTC. This rearrangement joins TRBV7-9 to TRBJ2-5, with 9 positions matching TRBD2. This CDR3 is 15 amino acids long. Germline trimming cut 7 bases from V and 5 bases from J; bases unmatched to any gene: 11. Germline V gene data show CDR1 as SEHNR and CDR2 as FQNEAQ (reference sequence).

There are a few counts of this clone. In DNA form, the CDR3 reads TGTGCCAGCAGCTTAACGAGGGTCATACCAGCGGGAGGCCCCTACAATGAGCAGTTCTTC. Translating it yields CASSLTRVIPAGGPYNEQFF. The V and J genes are TRBV7-3 and TRBJ2-1, with TRBD2 matching over 9 bases. J gave up 2 bases and V 0 bases, and 14 bases lay outside the gene matches. Per germline, CDR1 SGHTA and CDR2 FQGTGA. This CDR3 is built from 20 residues.

This clone was counted many times. The CDR3 spells CASSLATGYSAGANVLTF. The CDR3 DNA reads as TGTGCCAGCAGCTTGGCGACAGGGTATTCGGCTGGGGCCAACGTCCTGACTTTC. The rearrangement joins TRBV7-2 to TRBJ2-6, with 7 bases that match TRBD1. V dropped 3 bases and J dropped 2; count of bases not matched to a gene: 10. This CDR3 comprises 18 residues. Germline V gives CDR1 SGHTA, CDR2 FQGNSA.

The chain uses TRBV25-1 and TRBJ1-1, with TRBD1 as a possible D gene (6 bases). V was pared by 6 bases and J by 4 bases, with 27 bases between. This CDR3 spans 18 amino acids. In germline, CDR1 is MGHDK, CDR2 SYGVNS. CDR3 coding DNA: TGTGCCAGCAGCCCTGGCGGACCTGAGGGGGTCGGTGCCACTGAAGCTTTCTTT. Protein: CASSPGGPEGVGATEAFF. Supplemented by reference TRBV25-1 and TRBJ1-1, the full variable domain reads EADIYQTPRYLVIGTGKKITLECSQTMGHDKMYWYQQDPGMELHLIHYSYGVNSTEKGDLSSESTVSRIRTEHFPLTLESARPSHTSQYLCASSPGGPEGVGATEAFFGQGTRLTVV.

The gene calls are TRBV4-2 and TRBJ2-7; 8 bases line up with TRBD1. Per germline, CDR1 LGHNA and CDR2 YNFKEQ. The CDR3 covers 15 residues. Losses at the gene ends were 3 bases for V and 2 bases for J; bases not matched to a gene: 6. The CDR3 protein is CASSHPGTGTYEQYF. The CDR3 DNA reads as TGTGCCAGCAGCCACCCCGGGACAGGAACCTACGAGCAGTACTTC.

The rearrangement links TRBV7-2 to TRBJ2-7; 11 bases are shared with TRBD2. The CDR3 covers 15 residues. Germline V gene sequence: CDR1 SGHTA, CDR2 FQGNSA. The trim removed 5 bases at V and 6 bases at J, leaving 9 bases unmatched. The CDR3 DNA reads TGTGCCAGCAGCCCCAGACTAGCGGGGAGGTTCGAGCAGTACTTC. As protein: CASSPRLAGRFEQYF. The whole variable domain, remainder taken from reference TRBV7-2 and TRBJ2-7, is GAGVSQSPSNKVTEKGKDVELRCDPISGHTALYWYRQSLGQGLEFLIYFQGNSAPDKSGLPSDRFSAERTGGSVSTLTIQRTQQEDSAVYLCASSPRLAGRFEQYFGPGTRLTVT.

The sample holds a few counts of this clone. The rearrangement links TRBV7-9 to TRBJ1-6; 8 positions match TRBD1. This CDR3 has 15 amino acids. J gave up 10 bases and V 1 base, and 6 bases lay outside the gene matches. Germline CDR1 reads SEHNR; CDR2 reads FQNEAQ (reference sequence). This CDR3 reads CASSLGGQGGSPLHF. Here the CDR3 DNA reads TGTGCCAGCAGCTTAGGAGGACAGGGTGGCTCACCCCTCCACTTT. Variable domain in full (rest from reference TRBV7-9 and TRBJ1-6): DTGVSQNPRHKITKRGQNVTFRCDPISEHNRLYWYRQTLGQGPEFLTYFQNEAQLEKSRLLSDRFSAERPKGSFSTLEIQRTEQGDSAMYLCASSLGGQGGSPLHFGNGTRLTVT.

The rearrangement links TRBV6-5 to TRBJ2-1, with 8 bases that match TRBD2. The CDR3 is made up of 15 amino acids. The J segment lost 9 bases and the V segment lost 6 bases, leaving 13 bases of the junction unmatched. The germline CDR1 and CDR2 sequences are MNHEY and SVGAGI. CDR3 amino acids: CASSPSGRISSEQFF. For the CDR3, the DNA is TGTGCCAGCAGCCCCAGCGGGAGAATCTCTAGTGAGCAGTTCTTC.

Only a few counts were recorded for this clone. V and J are TRBV5-1 and TRBJ2-5; 7 nucleotides match TRBD1. The CDR3 length is 17 residues. J gave up 1 base and V 3 bases, and 12 bases lay outside the gene matches. From germline, CDR1 is SGHRS and CDR2 YFSETQ. CDR3 in amino acids: CASSSTRTGRSQETQYF. As DNA, the CDR3 is TGCGCCAGCAGCTCGACTCGGACAGGAAGAAGCCAAGAGACCCAGTACTTC.